The rows below give T cell receptor beta chains drawn from one sample of a study of T-cell memory formation after mild COVID-19. TCRdb reprocessed the 5' RACE reads via MiXCR and lists one record per CDR3 protein. The sample lists under 400,000 distinct CDR3 sequences; 28% were seen once. Sequenced input: PBMCs or a T cell subset sorted from them (not recorded which). The receptor set was obtained from an adult woman who had mild COVID-19 (a few samples of this study predate the infection). Cell type and time point are not known. Each CDR3 is given with its conserved first and last residue. The D gene is left open where the match is weak. Clone size is given for some rows only: seen once, a few or many times, or a class if the clone is expanded.

clone_size,j_call,d_call,v_call,cdr3_nt,cdr3_aa
few,TRBJ1-1,-,TRBV20-1,TGCAGTGCTAGTAATGTGAACACTGAAGCTTTCTTT,CSASNVNTEAFF
-,TRBJ1-6,-,TRBV6-1,TGTGCCAGCAGTGAAGCTGTTCGTCAATCACCCCTCCACTTT,CASSEAVRQSPLHF
few,TRBJ1-2,-,TRBV2,TGTGCCAGCTTGGAGAGCGGGGTAGGCTACACCTTC,CASLESGVGYTF
few,TRBJ1-1,TRBD1,TRBV30,TGTGCCTCACGACAGGGGGGTGAAGCTTTCTTT,CASRQGGEAFF
-,TRBJ1-1,TRBD1,TRBV5-1,TGCGCCAGCAGCTTGGACGGACAGGGGCTTGACGAAGCTTTCTTT,CASSLDGQGLDEAFF
-,TRBJ2-7,-,TRBV29-1,TGCAGCGTTAACCGGGGGGCAGGAACCTACGAGCAGTACTTC,CSVNRGAGTYEQYF
many,TRBJ2-2,-,TRBV6-2/TRBV6-3,TGTGCCAGCAGTTACTCAGGGCAGACGACCGGGGAGCTGTTTTTT,CASSYSGQTTGELFF
-,TRBJ2-5,-,TRBV20-1,TGCAGTGCTAGAGCCTCGCGCGGCTGGCAAGAGACCCAGTACTTC,CSARASRGWQETQYF
few,TRBJ2-3,-,TRBV7-8,TGTGCCAGCTCGCTGAGGGCGCAGCACGCAGATACGCAGTATTTT,CASSLRAQHADTQYF
-,TRBJ2-1,TRBD1,TRBV5-1,TGCGCCAGCAGCCCACCGGACAGGGGAGATAAGAATGAGCAGTTCTTC,CASSPPDRGDKNEQFF
-,TRBJ1-3,-,TRBV2,TGTGCCAGCGCATGGGCCCTCTCTGGAAACACCATATATTTT,CASAWALSGNTIYF
-,TRBJ2-3,TRBD2,TRBV9,TGTGCCAGCAGCCCCATCGCAGCGGGAGTCACAGATACGCAGTATTTT,CASSPIAAGVTDTQYF
few,TRBJ2-2,-,TRBV12-3/TRBV12-4,TGTGCCAGCAGTGAGAAGGACAGCAACACCGGGGAGCTGTTTTTT,CASSEKDSNTGELFF
-,TRBJ2-3,TRBD2,TRBV30,TGTGCCTGGGGACTAGCTTTGGATACGCAGTATTTT,CAWGLALDTQYF
few,TRBJ1-2,TRBD1,TRBV12-3/TRBV12-4,TGTGCCAGCACCTCCGACAGGGGTGGTGGCTACACCTTC,CASTSDRGGGYTF
-,TRBJ2-3,TRBD2,TRBV12-3/TRBV12-4,TGTGCCAGCAGCCCCACAGCAGGGACTAGCATTGATACGCAGTATTTT,CASSPTAGTSIDTQYF
many,TRBJ2-1,-,TRBV3-1,TGTGCCAGCAGACTAGGAGGGAAAAAGCTTGACTTC,CASRLGGKKLDF
few,TRBJ2-1,-,TRBV20-1,TGCAGTGCCACACCCTTGGATGAGCAGTTCTTC,CSATPLDEQFF
few,TRBJ2-5,TRBD2,TRBV12-3/TRBV12-4,TGTGCCAGCAGTAGCGGGGGGTCTCCCGGGAGGGAGACCCAGTACTTC,CASSSGGSPGRETQYF
many,TRBJ2-1,-,TRBV11-3,TGTGCCAGCAGCCCGTCGGGGGATCTCTACAATGAGCAGTTCTTC,CASSPSGDLYNEQFF
-,TRBJ2-7,-,TRBV4-3,TGCGCCAGCAGCCAAGATCGACAGGACTCCTACGAGCAGTACTTC,CASSQDRQDSYEQYF
few,TRBJ1-1,-,TRBV3-1,TGTGCCAGCAGCCTGGGCCGGGGCGCAAAGACTGAAGCTTTCTTT,CASSLGRGAKTEAFF
-,TRBJ2-1,TRBD2,TRBV28,TGTGCCAGCAGCCCCACGGAATATAGCGGGAGTTACCATGAGCAGTTCTTC,CASSPTEYSGSYHEQFF
-,TRBJ1-1,-,TRBV20-1,TGCAGTGCGCTAACACCGGTCGGCACTGAAGCTTTCTTT,CSALTPVGTEAFF
-,TRBJ1-2,TRBD1,TRBV7-9,TGTGCCAGCAGCGATACAGGGGATTATGGCTACACCTTC,CASSDTGDYGYTF
few,TRBJ1-1,-,TRBV12-3/TRBV12-4,TGTGCCAGCAGTTGGACCGCAGGGATGAACACTGAAGCTTTCTTT,CASSWTAGMNTEAFF
-,TRBJ1-1,TRBD1,TRBV6-1,TGTGCCAGCAGTGAGGAGGTGGGACAGGTGTGGACTGAAGCTTTCTTT,CASSEEVGQVWTEAFF
few,TRBJ2-2,-,TRBV4-1,TGCGCCAGCAGCTACGTCGGGGAGCTGTTTTTT,CASSYVGELFF
once,TRBJ2-1,-,TRBV9,TGTGCCAGCAGCGTAGTGGGGACAAGGATTTACAATGAGCAGTTCTTC,CASSVVGTRIYNEQFF
few,TRBJ2-1,TRBD2,TRBV6-5,TGTGCCAGCAGTTACGGTACGGGAGGGGGCAATGAGCAGTTCTTC,CASSYGTGGGNEQFF
-,TRBJ2-3,-,TRBV5-1,TGCGCCAGCAGCTTTGATGGTAATACGCAGTATTTT,CASSFDGNTQYF
-,TRBJ1-1,-,TRBV12-3/TRBV12-4,TGTGCCACCCTAGCGGGCACTGAAGCTTTCTTT,CATLAGTEAFF
-,TRBJ1-1,-,TRBV27,TGTGCCAGCAGTTGGGGGGCTGAAGCTTTCTTT,CASSWGAEAFF
-,TRBJ2-7,TRBD2,TRBV25-1,TGTGCCAGCAGTGGGGACTATACCTACGAGCAGTACTTC,CASSGDYTYEQYF
-,TRBJ2-4,TRBD1,TRBV6-6,TGTGCCAGCAGTATTACAGGGGGCGTAAACATTCAGTACTTC,CASSITGGVNIQYF
-,TRBJ2-3,TRBD1,TRBV5-1,TGCGCCAGCAGCGAGGGACAGGGAGGCACAGATACGCAGTATTTT,CASSEGQGGTDTQYF
few,TRBJ2-7,-,TRBV29-1,TGCAGCGTTGAATCAGGGGACTCCTACGAGCAGTACTTC,CSVESGDSYEQYF
many,TRBJ2-1,TRBD2,TRBV9,TGTGCCAGCGCGGAGAGACTAGCGGTTAATGAGCAGTTCTTC,CASAERLAVNEQFF
few,TRBJ2-4,-,TRBV12-3/TRBV12-4,TGTGCCAGCAGTTCCCGATGGGTAGCCAAAAACATTCAGTACTTC,CASSSRWVAKNIQYF
-,TRBJ2-2,TRBD1,TRBV11-2,TGTGCCAGCAGACCCAGGAGGACAGGGGCCGGGGAGCTGTTTTTT,CASRPRRTGAGELFF
few,TRBJ2-1,TRBD1,TRBV12-3/TRBV12-4,TGTGCCAGCACTGAACGACAGGGATTTTTCAATGAGCAGTTCTTC,CASTERQGFFNEQFF
-,TRBJ2-3,TRBD2,TRBV24-1,TGTGCCACCAGTGTGAGGACTAGCGGAGGCACAGATACGCAGTATTTT,CATSVRTSGGTDTQYF
-,TRBJ2-3,TRBD2,TRBV5-1,TGCGCCAGCAACTTAGCGGGAGGGCCCACAGATACGCAGTATTTT,CASNLAGGPTDTQYF
-,TRBJ2-1,TRBD2,TRBV29-1,TGCAGCGTTGCCCATCTGGCGGGAGGGGGGATAAATGAGCAGTTCTTC,CSVAHLAGGGINEQFF
-,TRBJ2-1,-,TRBV6-2/TRBV6-3,TGTGCCAGCAGTCCCCAGGGGGGCGGACAGCAGTTCTTC,CASSPQGGGQQFF
-,TRBJ2-5,TRBD1,TRBV19,TGTGCCAGTAGTATAGGAGGGACAGTCCAAGAGACCCAGTACTTC,CASSIGGTVQETQYF
-,TRBJ2-5,-,TRBV28,TGTGCCAGCACCTGGGGCCTCGGGTTAGAGACCCAGTACTTC,CASTWGLGLETQYF
-,TRBJ1-2,-,TRBV12-3/TRBV12-4,TGTGCCAGCAGCCTCCGGGGGTTAGCTAACTATGGCTACACCTTC,CASSLRGLANYGYTF
-,TRBJ1-1,TRBD1,TRBV4-2,TGTGCCAGCAGCCAAGGACAGGGATTAGGTTACACTGAAGCTTTCTTT,CASSQGQGLGYTEAFF
-,TRBJ2-5,TRBD2,TRBV20-1,TGCAGTGCTCCTAGCGGGGGCAAAGGAGAGACCCAGTACTTC,CSAPSGGKGETQYF
few,TRBJ2-1,TRBD1,TRBV24-1,TGTGCCACCAGTGATTTCCGGACAGGGGGCTACAATGAGCAGTTCTTC,CATSDFRTGGYNEQFF
few,TRBJ2-1,-,TRBV5-6,TGTGCCAGCAGCTTGAAGGGATCCAATGAGCAGTTCTTC,CASSLKGSNEQFF
-,TRBJ2-1,TRBD2,TRBV4-1,TGCGCCAGCAGCCAGATCTTCGGGACTAGCCTCTACAATGAGCAGTTCTTC,CASSQIFGTSLYNEQFF
once,TRBJ1-2,-,TRBV4-1,TGCGCCAGCAGCCAAGAACGGGGTCTGTCCGGTGGCTACACCTTC,CASSQERGLSGGYTF
-,TRBJ1-2,TRBD1,TRBV10-3,TGTGCCATCAGTGAGCCAATGGACAGGGGTCGGGGCTATGGCTACACCTTC,CAISEPMDRGRGYGYTF
few,TRBJ2-5,TRBD2,TRBV27,TGTGCCAGCAGGGAATTGGGCGGGAGCCCCCTCAAGTACTTC,CASRELGGSPLKYF
few,TRBJ2-5,TRBD1,TRBV29-1,TGCAGCGGCGGACAGGGGATGAGGGAGACCCAGTACTTC,CSGGQGMRETQYF
-,TRBJ2-2,-,TRBV5-1,TGCGCCAGCAGCCAGTACAGTGCGAACACCGGGGAGCTGTTTTTT,CASSQYSANTGELFF
-,TRBJ1-1,-,TRBV5-1,TGCGCCAGCAGCTTGGAGCCCCAGGGCCTACTTTCCACTGAAGCTTTCTTT,CASSLEPQGLLSTEAFF
-,TRBJ1-1,-,TRBV14,TGTGCCAGCAGCCCTCTTTCTCGGGGGCAAGCTTTCTTT,CASSPLSRGQAFF